This TCR beta chain was profiled in a study of blood T cell repertoires in COVID-19. About the study: Sites in the United States, Italy and Spain provided acute and convalescent COVID-19 samples. T cells, B-cell-depleted T cells, or PBMCs supplied cDNA or gDNA.

Seattle cases were enrolled at active infection and followed longitudinally. Looked up from germline, CDR1 is LNHDA and CDR2 is SQIVND (reference sequence). The length of the CDR3 is 13 residues. Trimming left V 3 bases short and J 6 bases short, with 9 bases between. The authors' processing: Quantification of nucleated cells was approximated via reference gene primer amplification. TCRdb keeps only in-frame clones here, not all; method: immunoSEQ multiplex PCR. V, J and clone size were drawn from that table, and D and trimming were deduced from the DNA. The sample contains about 52,000 clones, roughly four fifths of which appear only once.

The sequence was collected from a man older than 75 with COVID-19, enrolled during active disease. V and J are TRBV19 and TRBJ2-1; a possible D gene is TRBD2 (6 bases). The sequenced sample consisted of peripheral blood. The chain's CDR3 is CASSIWGVNEQFF. CDR3 DNA sequence: TGTGCCAGTAGTATCTGGGGGGTCAATGAGCAGTTCTTC.